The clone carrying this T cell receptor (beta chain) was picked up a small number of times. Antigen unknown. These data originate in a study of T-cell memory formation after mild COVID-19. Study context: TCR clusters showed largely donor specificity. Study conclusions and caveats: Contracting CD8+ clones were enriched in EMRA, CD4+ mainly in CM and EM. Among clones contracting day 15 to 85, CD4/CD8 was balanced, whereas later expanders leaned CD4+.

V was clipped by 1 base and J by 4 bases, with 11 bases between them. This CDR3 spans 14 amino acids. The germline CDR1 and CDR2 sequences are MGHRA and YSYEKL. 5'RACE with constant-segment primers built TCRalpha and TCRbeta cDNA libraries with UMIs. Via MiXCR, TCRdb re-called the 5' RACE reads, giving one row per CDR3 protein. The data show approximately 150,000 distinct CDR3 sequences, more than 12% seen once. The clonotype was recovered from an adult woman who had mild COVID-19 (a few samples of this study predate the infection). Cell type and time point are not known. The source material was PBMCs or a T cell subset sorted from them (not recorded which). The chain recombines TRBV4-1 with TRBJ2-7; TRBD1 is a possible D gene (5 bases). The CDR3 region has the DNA TGCGCCAGCAGCCAAGCTAGGGGTGGTTACGAGCAGTACTTC. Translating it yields CASSQARGGYEQYF.